A selection of T cell receptor beta chains follows, all from one sample in a study of siplizumab effects on memory and regulatory T cells. Produced via immunoSEQ multiplex PCR; TCRdb's table is partial and in-frame only. The sample gives around 86,000 clones, around 94% of which show up once; roughly 0.3% is in the top ten. The source material was non-Treg CD4+ T cells sorted from blood. The source is a human donor in good health. Each CDR3 is given with its conserved first and last residue. Fields, in order: J gene, V gene, D gene, CDR3 length, clone size, CDR3 DNA, CDR3 protein. D genes are given only for firm matches. Only part of the rows carry a size: once, few, many, or a class if the clone is expanded.

>TRBJ1-1|TRBV4-3|NA|12|few
TGCGCCAGCAGCCGACGGAACACTGAAGCTTTCTTT
CASSRRNTEAFF
>TRBJ2-2|TRBV18|TRBD2|17|NA
TGTGCCAGCTCACCACCAGGACTAGCGGGAGCTACCGGGGAGCTGTTTTTT
CASSPPGLAGATGELFF
>TRBJ1-5|TRBV30|NA|14|NA
TGTGCCTGGAGCAACGGGGTCAGCAATCAGCCCCAGCATTTT
CAWSNGVSNQPQHF
>TRBJ2-7|TRBV5-4|TRBD1|15|NA
TGTGCCAGCAGCGGGGGGGGACAGGGGTCCTACGAGCAGTACTTC
CASSGGGQGSYEQYF
>TRBJ2-3|TRBV6-6|NA|14|NA
TGTGCCAGCAGTTACTCGCGCCCCGGAGATACGCAGTATTTT
CASSYSRPGDTQYF
>TRBJ1-2|TRBV6-5|NA|14|NA
TGTGCCAGCAGTTACAGGGAGTCCTACTATGGCTACACCTTC
CASSYRESYYGYTF
>TRBJ1-5|TRBV7-3|NA|13|NA
TGTGCCAGCAGCAAGACGTGGGATCAGCCCCAGCATTTT
CASSKTWDQPQHF
>TRBJ1-1|TRBV2|NA|13|NA
TGTGCCAGCAGTTTTAGGGGGGGCACTGAAGCTTTCTTT
CASSFRGGTEAFF
>TRBJ1-2|TRBV19|NA|13|once
TGTGCCAGTAGTATAGCAACCGGCGATGGCTACACCTTC
CASSIATGDGYTF
>TRBJ2-5|TRBV7-9|TRBD1|16|once
TGTGCCAGCAGCCAGGCCACAGGGGGCGGATTTGAGACCCAGTACTTC
CASSQATGGGFETQYF
>TRBJ1-2|TRBV10-3|NA|12|NA
TGTGCCATCAGTACAGGAACCTATGGCTACACCTTC
CAISTGTYGYTF
>TRBJ2-7|TRBV29-1|TRBD2|11|NA
TGCAGCGGGGGGACTAGCGGCGAGCAGTACTTC
CSGGTSGEQYF
>TRBJ1-2|TRBV7-9|NA|12|NA
TGTGCCAGCAGCCCCATCAACTATGGCTACACCTTC
CASSPINYGYTF
>TRBJ2-3|TRBV5-1|NA|14|NA
TGCGCCAGCAGCTTCGACAGAGGCACAGATACGCAGTATTTT
CASSFDRGTDTQYF
>TRBJ2-1|TRBV6-5|TRBD2|16|NA
TGTGCCAGCAGTTACTCGGGGACTAGCGGGTACAATGAGCAGTTCTTC
CASSYSGTSGYNEQFF
>TRBJ2-1|TRBV6-5|NA|15|NA
TGTGCCAGCAGTTTGGAGGGGGCCCTCTTGAATGAGCAGTTCTTC
CASSLEGALLNEQFF
>TRBJ2-3|TRBV2|NA|14|NA
TGTGCCAGTGCTGCTCGGCTCAGCACAGATACGCAGTATTTT
CASAARLSTDTQYF
>TRBJ2-7|TRBV11-3|NA|16|NA
TGTGCCAGCGCGGTCGGAATTCAGAGGGGCTTCTACGAGCAGTACTTC
CASAVGIQRGFYEQYF
>TRBJ2-7|TRBV4-3|NA|14|once
TGCGCCAGCAGCCCCCAGGGTACTCTAGGCGAGCAGTACTTC
CASSPQGTLGEQYF
>TRBJ1-2|TRBV5-4|NA|12|once
TGTGCCGCCGGGTCCCCCGGGAATGGCTACACCTTC
CAAGSPGNGYTF
>TRBJ1-1|TRBV11-2|TRBD1|15|NA
TGTGCCAGCAGCTTAGCCGGGACAGGGTACACTGAAGCTTTCTTT
CASSLAGTGYTEAFF
>TRBJ2-3|TRBV7-2|NA|15|NA
TGTGCCAGCAGCCCTCAAACAGGGTGGGCAGATACGCAGTATTTT
CASSPQTGWADTQYF
>TRBJ1-1|TRBV30|NA|14|NA
TGTGCCTGGAGTGTACTTTTGGGCCGAAATGAAGCTTTCTTT
CAWSVLLGRNEAFF
>TRBJ2-6|TRBV18|NA|16|NA
TGTGCCAGCTCACCACCGGGCGGATCTGGGGCCAACGTCCTGACTTTC
CASSPPGGSGANVLTF
>TRBJ2-7|TRBV30|NA|12|NA
TGTGCCTGGAGTGAAAGCTCCTACGAGCAGTACTTC
CAWSESSYEQYF
>TRBJ2-2|TRBV7-9|NA|13|once
TGTGCCAGCAGCTTAAGGTTTACCGGGGAGCTGTTTTTT
CASSLRFTGELFF
>TRBJ1-1|TRBV18|TRBD1|15|NA
TGTGCCAGCTCACGTTCCGGGACAGGAGGCACTGAAGCTTTCTTT
CASSRSGTGGTEAFF
>TRBJ2-1|TRBV6-1|NA|15|NA
TGTGCCAGCAGTGACAGGGGCCAGGCCTACAATGAGCAGTTCTTC
CASSDRGQAYNEQFF
>TRBJ2-5|TRBV7-3|NA|15|NA
TGTGCCAGCAGCTTAAGTGGCCTAGCCAAAGAGACCCAGTACTTC
CASSLSGLAKETQYF
>TRBJ2-2|TRBV7-6|NA|17|NA
TGTGCCAGCAGCCCAATGGTGGGGGCATTTGACACCGGGGAGCTGTTTTTT
CASSPMVGAFDTGELFF
>TRBJ2-1|TRBV25-1|NA|13|NA
TGTGCCAGCACCAGGGGGGGGTCCAATGAGCAGTTCTTC
CASTRGGSNEQFF
>TRBJ1-4|TRBV10-1|NA|15|NA
TGCGCCAGCAGTGAGTCGAAGCAGGGATTTGAAAAACTGTTTTTT
CASSESKQGFEKLFF
>TRBJ1-1|TRBV11-2|NA|15|NA
TGTGCCAGCAGCCCCCGACACGGTTTGAACACTGAAGCTTTCTTT
CASSPRHGLNTEAFF
>TRBJ2-3|TRBV7-9|NA|17|NA
TGTGCCAGCAGCTTAGCGAGGAGGGGGAGAAACACAGATACGCAGTATTTT
CASSLARRGRNTDTQYF
>TRBJ2-7|TRBV7-9|TRBD1|14|NA
TGTGCCAGCAGCCCCAGACAGGGGAACTACGAGCAGTACTTC
CASSPRQGNYEQYF
>TRBJ1-5|TRBV9|NA|14|NA
TGTGCCAGCAGCGTAGAGATAGACGATCAGCCCCAGCATTTT
CASSVEIDDQPQHF
>TRBJ2-5|TRBV12-5|TRBD1|14|NA
TGTGCTAGTGGTTTGATACAGGGGGAAGAGACCCAGTACTTC
CASGLIQGEETQYF
>TRBJ1-4|TRBV5-1|NA|15|NA
TGCGCCAGCAGAGTTACAGGGACAACTAATGAAAAACTGTTTTTT
CASRVTGTTNEKLFF
>TRBJ2-7|TRBV6-1|NA|13|NA
TGTGCCAGCAGTGGCCGACAGGTGATCGAGCAGTACTTC
CASSGRQVIEQYF
>TRBJ2-1|TRBV12-5|TRBD2|17|NA
TGTGCTAGTGCCGCTAGCGGGAGGCCAGGGGGGTACAATGAGCAGTTCTTC
CASAASGRPGGYNEQFF
>TRBJ1-5|TRBV19|NA|15|once
TGTGCCAGTAGTATTTCTGAGGTGAGCAATCAGCCCCAGCATTTT
CASSISEVSNQPQHF
>TRBJ2-5|TRBV30|NA|12|NA
TGTGCCTGGGACGGACAGACAGAGACCCAGTACTTC
CAWDGQTETQYF
>TRBJ2-2|TRBV10-3|NA|17|NA
TGTGCCATCAGTGAGACACGGGGCGGGGCGAACACCGGGGAGCTGTTTTTT
CAISETRGGANTGELFF
>TRBJ1-2|TRBV13|TRBD1|15|NA
TGTGCCAGCAGCGACAGGGGTGGGGTTAACTATGGCTACACCTTC
CASSDRGGVNYGYTF
>TRBJ2-2|TRBV5-1|TRBD1|16|NA
TGCGCCAGCAGCTTGGCGGGACAGGGGTACACCGGGGAGCTGTTTTTT
CASSLAGQGYTGELFF
>TRBJ2-6|TRBV5-6|NA|16|NA
TGTGCCAGCAGCCAGGACCGGTTCTCTGGGGCCAACGTCCTGACTTTC
CASSQDRFSGANVLTF
>TRBJ1-2|TRBV19|TRBD1|14|NA
TGTGCCAGTAGTTCGACAGGGAGGGGTAATGGCTACACCTTC
CASSSTGRGNGYTF
>TRBJ2-5|TRBV4-1|NA|11|NA
TGCGCCAGCAGCCAAGACGAGACCCAGTACTTC
CASSQDETQYF
>TRBJ2-7|TRBV11-2|TRBD2|16|once
TGTGCCAGCAGCTTAACGGTCGGGAGGAGTTCTTGGGAGCAGTACTTC
CASSLTVGRSSWEQYF
>TRBJ1-2|TRBV27|TRBD1|14|NA
TGTGCCAGCAGGGCCAGGGGGTGGAACTATGGCTACACCTTC
CASRARGWNYGYTF
>TRBJ2-2|TRBV4-1|NA|16|NA
TGCGCCAGCAGCCAAGAGGCAGGGGCCTACACCGGGGAGCTGTTTTTT
CASSQEAGAYTGELFF
>TRBJ2-3|TRBV7-3|TRBD1|15|NA
TGTGCCAGCAGTCAACAGGGGGTGGTTAAGGATACGCAGTATTTT
CASSQQGVVKDTQYF
>TRBJ1-5|TRBV27|TRBD1|15|NA
TGTGCCAGCAGTTTCGGACAGGGGGCAGGTCAGCCCCAGCATTTT
CASSFGQGAGQPQHF